The 20 T cell receptor beta chains below all came from one sample that was sequenced in a study of blood T cells in healthy people across ages. Using a J-beta primer mix together with a sample-barcoded 5' primer, a second PCR was run for about 6 to 12 cycles. TCRdb re-derived calls from the 5' RACE reads in MiXCR, one entry per CDR3 protein. The data show around 990,000 distinct CDR3 sequences, around two fifths seen once. The sequencing input was blood. These receptors originate from a young man in good health.

The chain has TRBV12-3 or TRBV12-4 and TRBJ1-2; 7 nucleotides line up with TRBD1. With 6 bases clipped from V and 7 bases from J, the junction kept 8 bases outside the gene matches. CDR3 size: 13 residues. The CDR3 coding sequence is TGTGCCAGCAGCATAAAGGGACAGTCTGGCTACACCTTC. It yields the protein CASSIKGQSGYTF.

The rearrangement links TRBV15 to TRBJ2-3; D might be TRBD1 or TRBD2, each matching 5 bases. The V and J ends lost 7 bases and 0 bases respectively, with 17 bases between them. Germline V CDR1 and CDR2: LNHNV, YYDKDF (reference sequence). The CDR3 has 16 amino acids. In DNA form, the CDR3 reads TGTGCCACCAACACCAGGTGGGGGATTAGCACAGATACGCAGTATTTT. Translated, it gives CATNTRWGISTDTQYF.

A few counts support this clonotype. The chain recombines TRBV6-6 with TRBJ1-6; TRBD1 aligns across 9 bases. Losses at the gene ends were 6 bases for V and 6 bases for J; bases not matched to a gene: 6. Per the germline V gene, CDR1 is MNHNY and CDR2 is SVGAGI (reference sequence). CDR3 length: 15 amino acids. CDR3 sequence (DNA): TGTGCCAGCAGCCCCGAGACAGGGGGTAATTCACCCCTCCACTTT. It yields the protein CASSPETGGNSPLHF.

The J gene is TRBJ1-2, the V gene TRBV20-1; 7 bases align to TRBD1. The CDR3 runs 13 residues. Germline CDR1 is DFQATT and CDR2 is SNEGSKA (reference sequence). Trimming at V came to 2 bases and at J to 4 bases, leaving 4 bases not matched to a gene. In nucleotides, the CDR3 is TGCAGTGCTAGAAGGACAGGTCCCTATGGCTACACCTTC. This gives the protein CSARRTGPYGYTF.

The table lists this clonotype with a few counts. This rearrangement joins TRBV29-1 to TRBJ2-1; weak D call: TRBD1 (5 bases). CDR3 length: 16 amino acids. Trimming left V 0 bases short and J 7 bases short, with 19 bases between. In germline, CDR1 is SQVTM, CDR2 ANQGSEA. The CDR3 is CSVEDRVGFVRNEQFF. The CDR3 nucleotides are TGCAGCGTTGAAGACAGGGTCGGTTTCGTTAGGAATGAGCAGTTCTTC.

This clonotype appeared a few times. This chain joins TRBV20-1 and TRBJ2-3; 9 bases line up with TRBD2. Germline loops: CDR1 DFQATT, CDR2 SNEGSKA (reference sequence). V shed 0 bases, J shed 4 bases, and the junction held 8 bases outside the gene matches. CDR3 length equals 16 residues. The CDR3, as DNA: TGCAGTGCTAGAGATCTAGCGGGGTATAGCCCAGATACGCAGTATTTT. The encoded protein is CSARDLAGYSPDTQYF.

This clonotype was picked up a small number of times. The rearrangement links TRBV7-9 to TRBJ2-3; D possibly corresponds to TRBD2 (6 bases). CDR1 and CDR2 from the germline V gene are SEHNR and FQNEAQ (reference sequence). Trimming shortened V by 7 bases and J by 2 bases, and 16 bases separated the two germline ends. The CDR3 has 15 residues. CDR3 residues: CASTRVADITDTQYF. The CDR3 coding sequence is TGTGCCAGCACCAGGGTAGCGGACATCACAGATACGCAGTATTTT.

J is TRBJ2-3 and V is TRBV28, with D tentatively TRBD2 (6 bases). The V end lost 5 bases, the J end lost 4 bases, and 19 bases lay between the germline ends. Germline V gene lookup returns CDR1 MDHEN and CDR2 SYDVKM. CDR3 length: 16 residues. This CDR3 reads CASSPISRGDADTQYF. CDR3 nucleotides: TGTGCCAGCAGTCCCATTTCGCGGGGCGACGCAGATACGCAGTATTTT.

V is TRBV4-3 and J is TRBJ1-2, with D perhaps TRBD1 (5 bases). V lost 3 bases to trimming and J lost 1 base, with 21 bases between them. The germline CDR1 and CDR2 sequences are LGHNA and YSLEER. CDR3 length: 18 amino acids. CDR3 DNA: TGCGCCAGCAGCCAGGATCTCGGAGCAGAGAGGGGTAACTATGGCTACACCTTC. Its protein is CASSQDLGAERGNYGYTF.

This clonotype showed up just once. The CDR3 sequence is CASMPGHSYGGYTF. The CDR3 DNA reads TGCGCCAGCATGCCCGGGCACTCGTATGGTGGCTACACCTTC. This chain links TRBV5-1 with TRBJ1-2; D gene unclear. The CDR3 spans 14 residues. From germline, CDR1 is SGHRS and CDR2 YFSETQ. V was shortened by 6 bases and J by 7 bases, with 19 bases between the two germline ends.

The chain recombines TRBV20-1 with TRBJ1-2; 8 nucleotides align to TRBD1. This CDR3 spans 16 amino acids. V was clipped by 5 bases and J by 3 bases; unmatched bases: 14. Germline loops: CDR1 DFQATT, CDR2 SNEGSKA (reference sequence). The DNA for the CDR3 is TGCAGTGCTCCCCGACAGGGGACTAGGATAGACTATGGCTACACCTTC. This gives the protein CSAPRQGTRIDYGYTF.

The chain has TRBV6-2 or TRBV6-3 and TRBJ2-1; TRBD2 aligns across 7 bases. Unmatched junction bases numbered 8, after V lost 8 bases and J lost 10 bases. In germline, CDR1 is MNHEY, CDR2 SVGEGT. This CDR3 comprises 12 residues. The CDR3 DNA reads TGTGCCAGCCTTCTATCTAGCGGAGAGCAGTTCTTC. As protein: CASLLSSGEQFF.

In this sample, this clonotype turned up once. The chain couples TRBV29-1 to TRBJ2-2, with 10 bases lining up with TRBD1. V lost 3 bases to trimming and J lost 5 bases; unmatched junction nucleotides: 12. The CDR3 covers 17 residues. CDR1 is SQVTM, CDR2 ANQGSEA, per germline. The CDR3 loop reads CSVEGRDRGLGTGELFF. DNA of the CDR3: TGCAGCGTTGAGGGCCGGGACAGGGGTTTAGGTACCGGGGAGCTGTTTTTT.

The rearrangement joins TRBV6-5 to TRBJ2-1, with D uncertain. This CDR3 has 17 residues. Germline CDR1 reads MNHEY; CDR2 reads SVGAGI. Deletions cut 0 bases from V and 8 bases from J, with 20 bases between. CDR3 in DNA: TGTGCCAGCAGTTACTCCCTGGCCAGGCCTCGATTCTATGAGCAGTTCTTC. Protein product: CASSYSLARPRFYEQFF.

This chain links TRBV11-2 with TRBJ1-1; TRBD1 agrees at 7 bases. Germline V gene data show CDR1 as SGHAT and CDR2 as FQNNGV. After removal of 5 bases from V and 6 bases from J, the junction contained 6 bases not matched to a gene. The CDR3 contains 13 residues. CDR3 DNA: TGTGCCAGCAGCGTAGTGACAGGGTCTGAAGCTTTCTTT. It encodes CASSVVTGSEAFF. The full variable domain, with the rest looked up from reference TRBV11-2 and TRBJ1-1, is EAGVAQSPRYKIIEKRQSVAFWCNPISGHATLYWYQQILGQGPKLLIQFQNNGVVDDSQLPKDRFSAERLKGVDSTLKIQPAKLEDSAVYLCASSVVTGSEAFFGQGTRLTVV.

The chain links TRBV10-3 to TRBJ1-5; D may be TRBD1 (6 bases). The V end was cut by 5 bases, the J end by 5 bases, with 13 bases between. Looked up from germline, CDR1 is ENHRY and CDR2 is SYGVKD. CDR3 length: 14 residues. CDR3 nucleotide sequence: TGTGCCATCAGTAAGGACAGTGTTTATCAGCCCCAGCATTTT. Translation gives CAISKDSVYQPQHF.

This clonotype was observed many times. The chain uses TRBV29-1 and TRBJ2-1; 7 nucleotides match TRBD1. This CDR3 comprises 12 residues. J lost 5 bases, V lost 6 bases, and 4 bases had no gene match. CDR1 SQVTM and CDR2 ANQGSEA come from the germline V gene. CDR3 sequence (DNA): TGCAGCGTAACAGGGGTGCACAATGAGCAGTTCTTC. It yields the protein CSVTGVHNEQFF.

This rearrangement joins TRBV7-9 to TRBJ1-2, with D perhaps TRBD1 (5 bases). The length of the CDR3 is 14 residues. Trimming took off 4 bases at V and 6 bases at J, with 15 bases between the two ends. Germline V gene sequence: CDR1 SEHNR, CDR2 FQNEAQ (reference sequence). The CDR3 DNA is TGTGCCAGCAGCTCCACCCAGTGGGGGGATGGCTACACCTTC. It codes for CASSSTQWGDGYTF.

The count of this clonotype is one. V gene TRBV28 combines with J gene TRBJ1-4, with D unresolved. The CDR3 is made up of 12 amino acids. Trimming shortened V by 8 bases and J by 7 bases, and 11 bases separated the two germline ends. Germline assignment: CDR1 MDHEN and CDR2 SYDVKM. In nucleotides, the CDR3 is TGTGCCAGCCGCGGCCGGGCTGAAAAACTGTTTTTT. This encodes CASRGRAEKLFF.

The gene calls are TRBV12-3 or TRBV12-4 and TRBJ1-5; perhaps TRBD1 as D (5 bases). Trimming took off 5 bases at V and 4 bases at J, with 18 bases between the two ends. This CDR3 contains 16 residues. The CDR3 bases are TGTGCCAGCAGTCCTGGGCCGGGACGGACTAATCAGCCCCAGCATTTT. Amino acids: CASSPGPGRTNQPQHF.